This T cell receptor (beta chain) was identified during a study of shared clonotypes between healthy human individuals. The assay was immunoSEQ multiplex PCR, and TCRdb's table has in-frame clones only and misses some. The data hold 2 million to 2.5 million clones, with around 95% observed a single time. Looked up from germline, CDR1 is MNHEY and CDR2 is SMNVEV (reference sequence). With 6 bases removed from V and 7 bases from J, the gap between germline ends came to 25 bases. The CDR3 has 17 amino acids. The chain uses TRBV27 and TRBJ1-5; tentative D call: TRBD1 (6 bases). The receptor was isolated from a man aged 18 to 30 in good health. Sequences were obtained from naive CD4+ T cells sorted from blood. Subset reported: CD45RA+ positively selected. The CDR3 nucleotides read TGTGCCAGCAGCCCGAGGTCAGGGGTTGTTATCAACCAGCCCCAGCATTTT. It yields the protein CASSPRSGVVINQPQHF.